A single sample is the source of the 26 T cell receptor beta chains below, sequenced in a study of cytomegalovirus exposure and HLA in healthy donors. In the PCR, 60 Vbeta and 13 Jbeta primers were used. The assay was immunoSEQ multiplex PCR, and TCRdb's table has in-frame clones only and misses some. The table lists 49,000 or so clones, with about 25% in the top ten. The sample consisted of PBMCs. All receptors come from a man aged 35 to 55 in good health and CMV-seropositive.

This rearrangement joins TRBV30 to TRBJ2-5; 9 bases are a match to TRBD2. J gave up 5 bases and V 2 bases, and 9 bases lay outside the gene matches. The CDR3 extends over 15 amino acids. Germline CDR1 GTSNPN, CDR2 SVGIG (reference sequence). For the CDR3, the DNA is TGTGCCTGGAGTAAGCTAGCGGGACCTCGGGAGACCCAGTACTTC. Translation: CAWSKLAGPRETQYF.

The chain recombines TRBV5-6 with TRBJ2-1; maybe TRBD2 (6 bases). The CDR3 is 14 residues long. The germline V gene has CDR1 SGHDT and CDR2 YYEEEE. With 4 bases removed from V and 7 bases from J, the gap between germline ends came to 15 bases. CDR3 sequence reads: CASSGDGSWNEQFF. The CDR3 DNA sequence: TGTGCCAGCAGCGGAGACGGGAGCTGGAATGAGCAGTTCTTC.

As concerns this clone: Other DNA variants within this sample encode the same CDR3. V usage is TRBV19 and J usage is TRBJ2-5, with a tentative D call TRBD2 (6 bases). Trimming pared 3 bases from V and 5 bases from J, leaving 13 bases between. This CDR3 spans 14 amino acids. The germline gives CDR1 LNHDA, CDR2 SQIVND (reference sequence). The CDR3 reads CASSMGGSGETQYF. The DNA for the CDR3 is TGTGCCAGTAGTATGGGCGGAAGCGGGGAGACCCAGTACTTC.

The V gene is TRBV29-1, the J gene TRBJ2-7; D gene unclear. CDR1 SQVTM and CDR2 ANQGSEA come from the germline V gene. The CDR3 has 12 residues. The ends were cut back, 4 bases at V and 5 bases at J, with 12 bases in the middle. The CDR3, as DNA: TGCAGCGTTGGGTCAAGCCTCCACGAGCAGTACTTC. This gives the protein CSVGSSLHEQYF.

The chain employs TRBV6-5 and TRBJ2-2; perhaps TRBD2 as D (5 bases). The CDR3 extends over 12 amino acids. Germline values: CDR1 MNHEY, CDR2 SVGAGI. The V end lost 9 bases, the J end lost 6 bases, and 11 bases lay between the germline ends. CDR3 sequence reads: CARERRSGELFF. CDR3 coding DNA: TGTGCCAGGGAGAGGAGGTCCGGGGAGCTGTTTTTT.

The chain joins TRBV6-4 to TRBJ2-1; 8 bases are shared with TRBD2. The CDR3 consists of 17 residues. In germline, CDR1 is MRHNA, CDR2 SNTAGT. The V segment lost 0 bases and the J segment 5 bases; nucleotides outside the gene matches: 9. The CDR3 DNA sequence: TGTGCCAGCAGTGACTCGAATAGCGGGAAGAAAAACAATGAGCAGTTCTTC. Its protein is CASSDSNSGKKNNEQFF.

The chain uses TRBV7-3 and TRBJ2-2; 8 bases fit TRBD1. Germline V lookup: CDR1 SGHTA, CDR2 FQGTGA. The trim removed 4 bases at V and 6 bases at J, leaving 1 base unmatched. This CDR3 contains 13 residues. DNA of the CDR3: TGTGCCAGCAGCTCGACAGGGGCCGGGGAGCTGTTTTTT. Amino acid sequence: CASSSTGAGELFF.

This rearrangement joins TRBV19 to TRBJ2-7; D gene ambiguous. Germline values: CDR1 LNHDA, CDR2 SQIVND (reference sequence). The V end lost 5 bases, the J end lost 7 bases, and 15 bases lay between the germline ends. This CDR3 region has 13 residues. The CDR3 sequence: CASSPTLPTEQYF. DNA for the CDR3: TGTGCCAGTAGTCCCACCCTCCCTACGGAGCAGTACTTC.

CDR3 DNA: TGTGCCAGCAGCTTAAGAAATGGGCCCGAAGCTTTCTTT. Its translation: CASSLRNGPEAFF. V gene TRBV7-6 combines with J gene TRBJ1-1; no firm D call. CDR1 and CDR2 (germline): SGHVS, FNYEAQ. This CDR3 comprises 13 residues. Trimming pared 2 bases from V and 8 bases from J, leaving 12 bases between. The entire variable domain, with the rest obtained from reference TRBV7-6 and TRBJ1-1, is as follows: GAGVSQSPRYKVTKRGQDVALRCDPISGHVSLYWYRQALGQGPEFLTYFNYEAQQDKSGLPNDRFSAERPEGSISTLTIQRTEQRDSAMYRCASSLRNGPEAFFGQGTRLTVV.

This chain links TRBV9 with TRBJ2-1; tentatively, D is TRBD1 (6 bases). The CDR3 is 14 amino acids. The V gene's germline CDR1 is SGDLS and CDR2 YYNGEE. V lost 4 bases and J 9 bases, leaving 17 bases between the germline ends. The CDR3 DNA sequence: TGTGCCAGCAGCCCAAACTGGGGGCAGGTTGAGCAGTTCTTC. As protein: CASSPNWGQVEQFF. Based on the CDR3 plus reference TRBV9 and TRBJ2-1, the full variable domain is DSGVTQTPKHLITATGQRVTLRCSPRSGDLSVYWYQQSLDQGLQFLIQYYNGEERAKGNILERFSAQQFPDLHSELNLSSLELGDSALYFCASSPNWGQVEQFFGPGTRLTVL.

V gene TRBV6-5 combines with J gene TRBJ2-5; TRBD2 matches 8 bases. V shed 5 bases, J shed 5 bases, and the junction held 10 bases outside the gene matches. CDR3 length equals 15 residues. Germline V CDR1 and CDR2: MNHEY, SVGAGI. CDR3 DNA: TGTGCCAGCAGTGGGGGGCGGGGGGCCCACGAGACCCAGTACTTC. Its protein product is CASSGGRGAHETQYF.

The V gene is TRBV27, the J gene TRBJ1-3, with D unclear. The ends were cut back, 2 bases at V and 0 bases at J, with 17 bases in the middle. This CDR3 has 18 amino acids. Germline V gene sequence: CDR1 MNHEY, CDR2 SMNVEV (reference sequence). The chain's CDR3 is CASSLKAGYPLSGNTIYF. The CDR3 coding sequence is TGTGCCAGCAGTTTAAAAGCGGGGTATCCCCTCTCTGGAAACACCATATATTTT.

This chain links TRBV5-1 with TRBJ1-4; 9 nucleotides align to TRBD1. CDR1 is SGHRS and CDR2 is YFSETQ in the germline V gene. The CDR3 spans 15 residues. The V gene end was trimmed by 4 bases and the J gene end by 9 bases; junction bases not matched to a gene: 10. In DNA form, the CDR3 reads TGCGCCAGCAGCAGAGAATCGGGACAGGGACAAAAACTGTTTTTT. Translation: CASSRESGQGQKLFF.

The rearrangement joins TRBV7-9 to TRBJ1-5; 10 bases align to TRBD1. CDR1 is SEHNR, CDR2 FQNEAQ, per germline (reference sequence). V dropped 5 bases and J dropped 2; count of bases not matched to a gene: 6. This CDR3 is 16 amino acids long. Here the CDR3 reads CASSPGTGDRNQPQHF. CDR3 coding DNA: TGTGCCAGCAGCCCCGGGACAGGGGATCGCAATCAGCCCCAGCATTTT.

This chain uses TRBV7-3 with TRBJ2-2, with 7 bases fitting TRBD1. Trimming at V came to 5 bases and at J to 1 base, leaving 7 bases not matched to a gene. CDR1 is SGHTA and CDR2 is FQGTGA in the germline V gene. This CDR3 contains 16 residues. The DNA for the CDR3 is TGTGCCAGCAGCGCACAGGGGCAAGGGAACACCGGGGAGCTGTTTTTT. Translated: CASSAQGQGNTGELFF.

The V and J genes are TRBV9 and TRBJ1-1, with 9 bases identical to TRBD1. V lost 5 bases and J lost 5; bases outside the gene matches: 4. This CDR3 is built from 13 residues. The V gene's germline CDR1 is SGDLS and CDR2 YYNGEE. CDR3 loop: CASSWTGETEAFF. The CDR3 DNA follows: TGTGCCAGCAGTTGGACAGGGGAGACTGAAGCTTTCTTT. The complete variable domain, with remaining parts taken from reference TRBV9 and TRBJ1-1, reads DSGVTQTPKHLITATGQRVTLRCSPRSGDLSVYWYQQSLDQGLQFLIQYYNGEERAKGNILERFSAQQFPDLHSELNLSSLELGDSALYFCASSWTGETEAFFGQGTRLTVV.

CDR3 protein: CASSFGQGEETQYF. The DNA for the CDR3 is TGTGCCAGCAGCTTTGGACAGGGTGAAGAGACCCAGTACTTC. The chain is built from TRBV7-7 and TRBJ2-5, with 8 bases that match TRBD1. The CDR3 is 14 amino acids. CDR1 is SSHAT, CDR2 FNYEAQ, per germline (reference sequence). Trimming took 3 bases from V and 3 from J; bases not matched to a gene: 3.

This chain links TRBV30 with TRBJ1-5, with D tentatively TRBD1 (6 bases). The CDR3 consists of 17 residues. Germline V CDR1 and CDR2: GTSNPN, SVGIG (reference sequence). Trimming stripped 1 base from V and 4 bases from J, with 20 bases between. The CDR3 protein is CAWSAGGVRGGNQPQHF. CDR3 coding DNA: TGTGCCTGGAGTGCCGGGGGGGTCAGGGGTGGGAATCAGCCCCAGCATTTT.

The chain carries TRBV14 and TRBJ1-2; 7 nucleotides line up with TRBD1. Germline CDR1 and CDR2: SGHDN and FVKESK. J lost 1 base, V lost 4 bases, and 3 bases had no gene match. CDR3 size: 14 residues. The CDR3 sequence: CASSPWDSNYGYTF. The DNA of the CDR3 is TGTGCCAGCAGCCCATGGGACAGTAACTATGGCTACACCTTC.

The CDR3 nucleotides read TGTGCCAGCAGCACCGTCAGGGACTACGAGCAGTACTTC. Translation: CASSTVRDYEQYF. The V gene is TRBV7-9, the J gene TRBJ2-7; perhaps TRBD1 as D (5 bases). V lost 5 bases to trimming and J lost 3 bases, with 11 bases between them. This CDR3 comprises 13 residues. Germline loops: CDR1 SEHNR, CDR2 FQNEAQ (reference sequence).

The genes are TRBV5-1 and TRBJ1-2; 7 bases agree with TRBD1. Losses at the gene ends were 6 bases for V and 3 bases for J; bases not matched to a gene: 8. The germline V gene has CDR1 SGHRS and CDR2 YFSETQ. There are 14 residues in the CDR3. The CDR3 nucleotides read TGCGCCAGCAAAAGACAGGGTGGGGACTATGGCTACACCTTC. It is translated as CASKRQGGDYGYTF.

As DNA, the CDR3 is TGTGCCAGCAGTTTATCCCCAGGGGGGTGGAATGAGCAGTTCTTC. Its translation: CASSLSPGGWNEQFF. V usage is TRBV27 and J usage is TRBJ2-1; possibly TRBD1 for D (7 bases). The CDR3 length is 15 residues. In germline, CDR1 is MNHEY, CDR2 SMNVEV (reference sequence). The germline V and J ends were trimmed by 0 bases and 7 bases, with 13 bases remaining between them.

V usage is TRBV11-2 and J usage is TRBJ2-3; unclear D gene. The CDR3 sequence is 15 residues long. CDR1 is SGHAT, CDR2 FQNNGV, per germline. The V gene lost 1 base and the J gene lost 2 bases, with 10 bases spanning the gap. Written as DNA, the CDR3 is TGTGCCAGCAGCTTAGGCACACCATTCACAGATACGCAGTATTTT. It yields the protein CASSLGTPFTDTQYF.

The V gene is TRBV11-2, the J gene TRBJ2-1; 10 nucleotides agree with TRBD2. The CDR3 runs to 15 residues. Germline values: CDR1 SGHAT, CDR2 FQNNGV. Germline trimming cut 2 bases from V and 7 bases from J; bases unmatched to any gene: 5. CDR3 in amino acids: CASSLRLAGENEQFF. CDR3 bases: TGTGCCAGCAGCTTACGACTAGCGGGCGAAAATGAGCAGTTCTTC.

V gene TRBV19 combines with J gene TRBJ1-5; D gene ambiguous. This CDR3 has 13 residues. The germline CDR1 and CDR2 sequences are LNHDA and SQIVND (reference sequence). Deletions cut 7 bases from V and 5 bases from J, with 12 bases between. CDR3 protein: CASNPQRDQPQHF. DNA for the CDR3: TGTGCCAGTAACCCCCAGAGGGATCAGCCCCAGCATTTT.

The V gene is TRBV28, the J gene TRBJ1-3; D unclear. V was clipped by 8 bases and J by 2 bases, with 13 bases between them. The CDR3 is made up of 14 amino acids. Germline V gene sequence: CDR1 MDHEN, CDR2 SYDVKM. The CDR3 loop reads CASLDGGTGNTIYF. The DNA for the CDR3 is TGTGCCAGCCTTGACGGAGGGACTGGAAACACCATATATTTT.